Listed here is a single TCR beta chain. Its target is unknown. Assay used: immunoSEQ multiplex PCR; TCRdb lists only in-frame clones, some missing. The sample contains roughly 75,000 clones, over 85% of which appear only once. J gave up 7 bases and V 3 bases, and 13 bases lay outside the gene matches. CDR1 and CDR2 from the germline V gene are WNHNN and SYGVQD (reference sequence). This CDR3 is built from 16 residues. This record belongs to a study of cytomegalovirus exposure and HLA in healthy donors. Study-level results: Cytomegalovirus status, reportedly, was diagnosed with high specificity and sensitivity by the classifier.

Sequencing was done on a sample of PBMCs. V and J are TRBV10-1 and TRBJ1-2, with TRBD1 identical over 8 bases. This receptor was taken from a man aged 18 to 29 in good health and CMV-seropositive. DNA of the CDR3: TGCGCCAGCAGTGAAGACAGGGGCCGGGTAGCACCTGGCTACACCTTC. It is translated as CASSEDRGRVAPGYTF.